These 30 T cell receptor beta chains were sequenced from one sample in a study of T cells in localized non-small cell lung cancer. TCRdb's table, derived via immunoSEQ multiplex PCR, lists solely in-frame clones and lacks some. The data contain more than 25,000 clones, roughly four fifths of them seen just once; the ten biggest clones take up around 4.1%. The source was peripheral blood, collected before any cancer treatment. These receptor sequences come from a woman between 35 and 70 years old with stage I lung adenocarcinoma.

The chain recombines TRBV27 with TRBJ1-2, with D perhaps matching TRBD1 (6 bases). V shed 1 base and J shed 7 bases, with 16 bases lying between them. Germline assignment: CDR1 MNHEY and CDR2 SMNVEV (reference sequence). The CDR3 runs 15 residues. In DNA, the CDR3 is TGTGCCAGCAGTTTATACGCAGGGGCGGCTACTGGCTACACCTTC. Its translation: CASSLYAGAATGYTF.

The rearrangement uses TRBV2 and TRBJ2-1; no clear D. The germline V gene encodes CDR1 SNHLY and CDR2 FYNNEI. CDR3 length equals 15 residues. The ends were cut back, 0 bases at V and 9 bases at J, with 15 bases in the middle. The CDR3 bases are TGTGCCAGCAGTGAAGCGTCCGTTTTCGTGGGTGAGCAGTTCTTC. Translation: CASSEASVFVGEQFF.

This chain joins TRBV6-6 and TRBJ1-2; perhaps TRBD1 as D (5 bases). CDR1 MNHNY and CDR2 SVGAGI come from the germline V gene (reference sequence). The CDR3 totals 14 residues. V lost 2 bases and J 4 bases, leaving 11 bases between the germline ends. CDR3: CASSYLDTPYGYTF. DNA for the CDR3: TGTGCCAGCAGTTACCTGGACACCCCCTATGGCTACACCTTC.

The chain links TRBV14 to TRBJ1-1; weak D call: TRBD1 (6 bases). Germline V CDR1 and CDR2: SGHDN, FVKESK. V was shortened by 4 bases and J by 0 bases, with 6 bases between the two germline ends. This CDR3 spans 13 amino acids. DNA of the CDR3: TGTGCCAGCAGCCGACAGGTGAACACTGAAGCTTTCTTT. Residues: CASSRQVNTEAFF.

The J gene is TRBJ1-2, the V gene TRBV6-5; no definite D call. Germline V gene sequence: CDR1 MNHEY, CDR2 SVGAGI. The CDR3 is 13 residues long. Trimming shortened V by 0 bases and J by 2 bases, and 4 bases separated the two germline ends. CDR3 protein: CASSYSTNYGYTF. CDR3 nucleotide sequence: TGTGCCAGCAGTTACTCGACCAACTATGGCTACACCTTC.

The chain couples TRBV7-8 to TRBJ1-1, with D perhaps TRBD1 (6 bases). Germline V gene data show CDR1 as SGHVS and CDR2 as FQNEAQ. V lost 5 bases and J 4 bases, leaving 17 bases between the germline ends. The CDR3 extends over 15 amino acids. CDR3 in DNA: TGTGCCAGCAGCGCATGGGGGGCCGGGACCACTGAAGCTTTCTTT. Amino acids: CASSAWGAGTTEAFF.

CDR3 sequence reads: CASSLGHVAAEQYF. The CDR3 nucleotides read TGTGCCAGCAGCTTAGGACACGTAGCCGCCGAGCAGTACTTC. The V gene is TRBV7-6, the J gene TRBJ2-7; unclear D gene. There are 14 residues in the CDR3. Trimming left V 1 base short and J 6 bases short, with 13 bases between. Germline V gives CDR1 SGHVS, CDR2 FNYEAQ.

V and J are TRBV5-1 and TRBJ2-2; D unclear. CDR1 SGHRS and CDR2 YFSETQ come from the germline V gene. The CDR3 runs 13 residues. V dropped 0 bases and J dropped 7 bases, with 7 bases sitting between them. CDR3 in amino acids: CASSLDGIGELFF. DNA for the CDR3: TGCGCCAGCAGCTTGGATGGGATCGGGGAGCTGTTTTTT.

The rearrangement links TRBV19 to TRBJ1-5; a weak D match, TRBD1 (6 bases). The V gene lost 8 bases and the J gene lost 11 bases, with 13 bases spanning the gap. Looked up from germline, CDR1 is LNHDA and CDR2 is SQIVND (reference sequence). The CDR3 is 11 residues long. CDR3 bases: TGTGCCAGTGCTTGGGACAATGCCCAGCATTTT. This translates into CASAWDNAQHF.

This chain links TRBV30 with TRBJ1-2, with D unclear. This CDR3 is built from 14 residues. CDR1 GTSNPN and CDR2 SVGIG come from the germline V gene (reference sequence). V shed 5 bases and J shed 2 bases, with 15 bases lying between them. The CDR3 sequence is CAWSPPGVNYGYTF. For the CDR3, the DNA is TGTGCCTGGTCCCCCCCTGGGGTCAACTATGGCTACACCTTC.

The chain is built from TRBV4-3 and TRBJ2-1; D is possibly TRBD2 (7 bases). V lost 1 base and J 2 bases, leaving 15 bases between the germline ends. Germline loops: CDR1 LGHNA, CDR2 YSLEER. CDR3 length: 17 amino acids. CDR3 coding DNA: TGCGCCAGCAGCCAAGCTATTGGGGGGGGCCCCTACAATGAGCAGTTCTTC. Translated: CASSQAIGGGPYNEQFF.

CDR3 sequence reads: CASSFRTASSYNSPLHF. DNA of the CDR3: TGTGCCAGCAGCTTCCGGACCGCTAGCTCCTATAATTCACCCCTCCACTTT. The chain joins TRBV11-2 to TRBJ1-6; D gene ambiguous. V dropped 3 bases and J dropped 0 bases, with 12 bases sitting between them. This CDR3 spans 17 amino acids. CDR1 and CDR2 (germline): SGHAT, FQNNGV.

This clone was counted only a few times. The V call is TRBV2, the J call TRBJ1-3, with 7 bases lining up with TRBD1. Trimming cost V 5 bases and J 2 bases; bases outside gene matches: 3. Per germline, CDR1 SNHLY and CDR2 FYNNEI. The CDR3 extends over 14 amino acids. CDR3 nucleotide sequence: TGTGCCAGCAGTTTTGACAGGGCTGGAAACACCATATATTTT. Amino acid sequence: CASSFDRAGNTIYF.

The chain carries TRBV4-2 and TRBJ1-1, with D hard to call. The CDR3 sequence is 14 residues long. Germline V gene lookup returns CDR1 LGHNA and CDR2 YNFKEQ. Trimming shortened V by 1 base and J by 0 bases, and 6 bases separated the two germline ends. This CDR3 is CASSQGTVNTEAFF. The CDR3 DNA follows: TGTGCCAGCAGCCAAGGGACGGTGAACACTGAAGCTTTCTTT.

V usage is TRBV13 and J usage is TRBJ2-1, with D possibly matching TRBD1 (6 bases). The germline CDR1 and CDR2 sequences are PRHDT and FYEKMQ (reference sequence). CDR3 size: 15 residues. Trimming took 0 bases from V and 8 from J, leaving 14 bases between them. The CDR3 reads CASSLGAGAVYEQFF. The CDR3 bases are TGTGCCAGCAGCTTAGGTGCAGGGGCGGTCTATGAGCAGTTCTTC.

The V gene is TRBV6-5, the J gene TRBJ2-2; 8 positions agree with TRBD1. The length of the CDR3 is 15 residues. CDR1 and CDR2 from the germline V gene are MNHEY and SVGAGI. The ends lost 5 bases at V and 4 bases at J; junction bases unmatched: 6. The CDR3 is CASSRQGWGTGELFF. CDR3 coding DNA: TGTGCCAGCAGTAGACAGGGGTGGGGCACCGGGGAGCTGTTTTTT.

The V gene is TRBV5-1, the J gene TRBJ2-5; 10 nucleotides agree with TRBD1. Germline CDR1 SGHRS, CDR2 YFSETQ. V lost 4 bases to trimming and J lost 2 bases; unmatched junction nucleotides: 5. The length of the CDR3 is 15 residues. In DNA, the CDR3 is TGCGCCAGCAGCCGCCGGACAGGGGGTCAAGAGACCCAGTACTTC. Its protein product is CASSRRTGGQETQYF. Drawing the rest from reference TRBV5-1 and TRBJ2-5, the complete variable domain is KAGVTQTPRYLIKTRGQQVTLSCSPISGHRSVSWYQQTPGQGLQFLFEYFSETQRNKGNFPGRFSGRQFSNSRSEMNVSTLELGDSALYLCASSRRTGGQETQYFGPGTRLLVL.

The chain combines TRBV19 with TRBJ2-1; unclear D gene. The germline V gene encodes CDR1 LNHDA and CDR2 SQIVND (reference sequence). This CDR3 has 17 residues. V was clipped by 2 bases and J by 0 bases, with 14 bases between them. The CDR3 DNA follows: TGTGCCAGTAGTATATATCCCCGACCGATCTCCTACAATGAGCAGTTCTTC. Translation: CASSIYPRPISYNEQFF.

The rearrangement joins TRBV2 to TRBJ2-2, with TRBD2 matching over 8 bases. Germline values: CDR1 SNHLY, CDR2 FYNNEI. This CDR3 has 14 residues. The V gene end was trimmed by 5 bases and the J gene end by 8 bases; junction bases not matched to a gene: 7. CDR3 in amino acids: CASSPGLAPGELFF. CDR3 coding DNA: TGTGCCAGCAGTCCCGGACTAGCCCCTGGGGAGCTGTTTTTT.

V and J are TRBV18 and TRBJ2-3, with 8 nucleotides matching TRBD1. The CDR3 is 13 residues long. V trimming: 11 bases; J trimming: 1 base; junction bases outside the gene matches: 5. Germline V CDR1 and CDR2: KGHSH, LQKENI. Here the CDR3 DNA reads TGTGCCTGCGGACAGGGAGGCACAGATACGCAGTATTTT. Its translation: CACGQGGTDTQYF.

This CDR3 is CASKLGGLGNEQFF. The DNA of the CDR3 is TGTGCCAGCAAGTTGGGGGGCTTAGGCAATGAGCAGTTCTTC. This sequence joins TRBV2 and TRBJ2-1; D assignment may be TRBD1 or TRBD2 (6 bases each). Trimming removed 7 bases from V and 6 bases from J, with 16 bases in between. The germline V gene has CDR1 SNHLY and CDR2 FYNNEI. This CDR3 region has 14 residues.

The chain is built from TRBV28 and TRBJ1-2, with 7 bases aligning to TRBD1. V lost 4 bases and J lost 6; bases outside the gene matches: 11. Germline V lookup: CDR1 MDHEN, CDR2 SYDVKM. The CDR3 covers 15 residues. CDR3 DNA: TGTGCCAGCAGTTCGAATAGGGACAGCTCAAATGGCTACACCTTC. Its translation is CASSSNRDSSNGYTF.

J is TRBJ1-5 and V is TRBV6-6; 9 bases are shared with TRBD1. Germline values: CDR1 MNHNY, CDR2 SVGAGI (reference sequence). CDR3 length: 14 residues. Germline trimming cut 6 bases from V and 4 bases from J; bases unmatched to any gene: 4. In nucleotides, the CDR3 is TGTGCCAGCAGAGTGACAGGGGGAAATCAGCCCCAGCATTTT. Translated, it gives CASRVTGGNQPQHF.

J is TRBJ2-1 and V is TRBV7-9; 10 bases fit TRBD2. This CDR3 is built from 17 residues. V gave up 2 bases and J gave up 4 bases; unmatched junction bases: 8. Germline V gene sequence: CDR1 SEHNR, CDR2 FQNEAQ (reference sequence). Here the CDR3 DNA reads TGTGCCAGCAGCTTACCGGTAGCGGGGGGCCCATACAATGAGCAGTTCTTC. Encoded protein: CASSLPVAGGPYNEQFF.

The V call is TRBV14, the J call TRBJ2-3; TRBD1 matches at 10 bases. V lost 4 bases and J lost 6; bases outside the gene matches: 10. The CDR3 runs to 16 residues. Germline V gene lookup returns CDR1 SGHDN and CDR2 FVKESK. As DNA, the CDR3 is TGTGCCAGCAGCCCGAATGACAGGGGGCGGTTGGATACGCAGTATTTT. It yields the protein CASSPNDRGRLDTQYF.

V and J are TRBV5-4 and TRBJ2-3; D is ambiguous. The CDR3 sequence is 13 residues long. V was clipped by 5 bases and J by 0 bases, with 7 bases between them. Germline CDR1 is SGHNT and CDR2 is YYREEE (reference sequence). The CDR3 protein is CASRKGSTDTQYF. CDR3 nucleotide sequence: TGTGCCAGCAGGAAAGGTAGCACAGATACGCAGTATTTT.

The chain is built from TRBV4-3 and TRBJ2-7; 7 bases are a match to TRBD2. CDR3 length: 16 residues. Per the germline V gene, CDR1 is LGHNA and CDR2 is YSLEER. Trimming cost V 0 bases and J 0 bases; bases outside gene matches: 5. CDR3 amino acids: CASSQDWSGDSYEQYF. The DNA of the CDR3 is TGCGCCAGCAGCCAAGATTGGAGCGGGGACTCCTACGAGCAGTACTTC.

The chain is built from TRBV6-1 and TRBJ1-5, with a weak D call TRBD1 (5 bases). Looked up from germline, CDR1 is MNHNS and CDR2 is SASEGT. V was cut by 1 base and J by 7 bases, with 8 bases left in between. This CDR3 has 13 residues. CDR3: CASSEGRGQPQHF. The CDR3 bases are TGTGCCAGCAGTGAAGGCCGGGGCCAGCCCCAGCATTTT.

By proportion, this clone is medium-sized. The chain carries TRBV4-3 and TRBJ1-3; D perhaps matches TRBD1 (6 bases). CDR1 and CDR2 from the germline V gene are LGHNA and YSLEER. The ends were cut back, 4 bases at V and 4 bases at J, with 17 bases in the middle. The CDR3 extends over 16 amino acids. CDR3 region: CASSPGRGAKGNTIYF. The CDR3 bases are TGCGCCAGCAGCCCTGGACGGGGGGCGAAGGGAAACACCATATATTTT.

The chain carries TRBV10-3 and TRBJ1-1; 8 bases fit TRBD1. Per the germline V gene, CDR1 is ENHRY and CDR2 is SYGVKD. The CDR3 consists of 15 residues. V was pared by 4 bases and J by 4 bases, with 8 bases of the junction left unmatched. The CDR3 spells CAISGTGTGSTEAFF. DNA of the CDR3: TGTGCCATCAGTGGGACCGGGACAGGAAGCACTGAAGCTTTCTTT.